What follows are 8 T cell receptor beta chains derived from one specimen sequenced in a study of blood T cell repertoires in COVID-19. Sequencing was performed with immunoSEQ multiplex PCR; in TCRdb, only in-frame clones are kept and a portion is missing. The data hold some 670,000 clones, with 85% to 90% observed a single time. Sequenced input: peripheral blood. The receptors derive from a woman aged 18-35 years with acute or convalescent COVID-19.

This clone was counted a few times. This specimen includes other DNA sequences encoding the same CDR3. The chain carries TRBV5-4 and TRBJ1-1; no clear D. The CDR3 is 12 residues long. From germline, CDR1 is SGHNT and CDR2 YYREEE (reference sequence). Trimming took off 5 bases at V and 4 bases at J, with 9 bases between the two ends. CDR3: CASSFGGTEAFF. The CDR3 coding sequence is TGTGCCAGCAGTTTCGGAGGCACTGAAGCTTTCTTT.

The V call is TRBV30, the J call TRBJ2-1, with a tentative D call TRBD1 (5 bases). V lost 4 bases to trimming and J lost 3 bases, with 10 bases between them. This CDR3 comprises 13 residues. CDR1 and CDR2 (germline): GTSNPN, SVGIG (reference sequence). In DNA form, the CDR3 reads TGTGCCTGGACCCTAGGGGTCTACAATGAGCAGTTCTTC. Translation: CAWTLGVYNEQFF. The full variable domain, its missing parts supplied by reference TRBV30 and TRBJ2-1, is SQTIHQWPATLVQPVGSPLSLECTVEGTSNPNLYWYRQAAGRGLQLLFYSVGIGQISSEVPQNLSASRPQDRQFILSSKKLLLSDSGFYLCAWTLGVYNEQFFGPGTRLTVL.

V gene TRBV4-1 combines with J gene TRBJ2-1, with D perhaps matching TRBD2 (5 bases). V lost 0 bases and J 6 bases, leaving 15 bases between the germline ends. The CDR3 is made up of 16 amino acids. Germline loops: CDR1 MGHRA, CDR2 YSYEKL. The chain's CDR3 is CASSQEVGVSPNEQFF. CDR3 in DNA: TGCGCCAGCAGCCAAGAGGTGGGAGTCTCCCCCAATGAGCAGTTCTTC.

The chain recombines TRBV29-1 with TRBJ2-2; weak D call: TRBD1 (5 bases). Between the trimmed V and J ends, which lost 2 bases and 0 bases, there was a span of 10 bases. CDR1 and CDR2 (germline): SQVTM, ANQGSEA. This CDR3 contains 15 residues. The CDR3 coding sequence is TGCAGCGTTGAAAACGACAGTTCGAACACCGGGGAGCTGTTTTTT. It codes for CSVENDSSNTGELFF.

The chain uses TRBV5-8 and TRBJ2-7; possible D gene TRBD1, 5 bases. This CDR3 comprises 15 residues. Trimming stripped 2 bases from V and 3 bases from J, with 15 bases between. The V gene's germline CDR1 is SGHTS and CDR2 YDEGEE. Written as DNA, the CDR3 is TGTGCCAGCAGCTTAGGAAACAGGCTTTACTACGAGCAGTACTTC. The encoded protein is CASSLGNRLYYEQYF.

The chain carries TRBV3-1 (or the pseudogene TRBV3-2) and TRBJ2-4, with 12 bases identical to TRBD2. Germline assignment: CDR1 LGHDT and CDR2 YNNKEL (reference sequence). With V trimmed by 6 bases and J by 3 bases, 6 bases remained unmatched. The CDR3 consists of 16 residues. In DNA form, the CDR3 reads TGTGCCAGCAGTCAGACTAGCGGGGGCCTCAAAAACATTCAGTACTTC. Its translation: CASSQTSGGLKNIQYF.

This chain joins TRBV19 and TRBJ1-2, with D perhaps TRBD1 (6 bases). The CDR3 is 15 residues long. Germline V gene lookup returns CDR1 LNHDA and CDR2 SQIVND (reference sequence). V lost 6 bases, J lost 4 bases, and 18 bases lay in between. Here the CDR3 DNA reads TGTGCCAGTAGGTTCGTACAGGGCGTTGGCTATGGCTACACCTTC. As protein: CASRFVQGVGYGYTF.

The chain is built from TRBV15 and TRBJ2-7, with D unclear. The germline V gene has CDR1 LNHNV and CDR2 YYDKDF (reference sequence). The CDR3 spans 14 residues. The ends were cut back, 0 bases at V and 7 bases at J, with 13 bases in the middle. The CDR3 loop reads CATSREEVDGEQYF. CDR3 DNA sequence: TGTGCCACCAGCAGAGAAGAGGTCGACGGGGAGCAGTACTTC.